This entry is about one T cell receptor beta chain. This specimen belongs to a study of PD-L1 blockade in urothelial cancer. Time point specified: peripheral blood 6 weeks after treatment start. TCRdb's copy holds only in-frame clones and misses some; the assay was immunoSEQ multiplex PCR. Of about 30,000 clones in the sample, approximately 80% were seen once. The ends were cut back, 7 bases at V and 4 bases at J, with 16 bases in the middle. The germline V gene encodes CDR1 LNHDA and CDR2 SQIVND (reference sequence). This CDR3 has 14 amino acids. The V gene is TRBV19, the J gene TRBJ1-2; D may be TRBD1 (5 bases). Material: PBMCs, obtained around atezolizumab (anti-PD-L1) treatment. This sequence originates from a man between 70 and 80 years old with urothelial cancer. In DNA, the CDR3 is TGTGCCAGTACCAATAGAGCAACAGGCTATGGCTACACCTTC. Its protein product is CASTNRATGYGYTF.